The entry below describes one T cell receptor (beta chain). Its matching antigen is unknown. The entry originates in a study of B cell selection in AIRE deficiency. Study results and limitations: Only about 10% of a few thousand shared Treg sequences were patient-specific; about 33% healthy-specific. Shared Treg sequences were biased toward short CDR3s with few non-templated nucleotide insertions.

The protocol was immunoSEQ multiplex PCR, while the TCRdb copy is restricted to in-frame clones and leaves out a portion. Altogether tens of thousands of clones are present, 80% to 95% being singletons, with the ten largest covering roughly 1.4%. The germline gives CDR1 SEHNR, CDR2 FQNEAQ (reference sequence). The length of the CDR3 is 16 residues. V trimming: 5 bases; J trimming: 6 bases; junction bases outside the gene matches: 7. Regulatory T cells were sorted as CD4+CD25hiCD127low/negative. The clonotype was recovered from a human donor in good health. Sequencing input: CD4+CD25+ Tregs sorted from PBMCs. V gene TRBV7-9 combines with J gene TRBJ2-2, with 12 bases identical to TRBD2. The CDR3 DNA sequence: TGTGCCAGCAGCCCGACTAGCGGGAGTCCACCCGGGGAGCTGTTTTTT. Its translation: CASSPTSGSPPGELFF.